The following is a T cell receptor beta chain sequence with its context. The CDR3 spans 14 residues. CDR1 SGHDN and CDR2 FVKESK come from the germline V gene. The V end lost 2 bases, the J end lost 0 bases, and 8 bases lay between the germline ends. This sample is part of a study of blood T cell repertoires in COVID-19. Study background: Acute and convalescent COVID-19 specimens originated in the United States, Italy and Spain.

Using immunoSEQ multiplex PCR, the repertoire was profiled, and TCRdb retains in-frame clones only, with some absent. The table shows about 61,000 clones, with around 77% occurring only once. The specimen was peripheral blood. The chain is built from TRBV14 and TRBJ2-7; D gene ambiguous. The clonotype was recovered from a man older than 75 with active or convalescent COVID-19. DNA of the CDR3: TGTGCCAGCAGCCAAAGAGTCGACTCCTACGAGCAGTACTTC. This translates into CASSQRVDSYEQYF.